The present T cell receptor (beta chain) was sequenced within a study of spatial heterogeneity in lung cancer. Study context: Any follow-up PBMC samples that were available went on to be sequenced, and the median time to follow-up was about two years after resection. Notes on the study in general: In blood, ubiquitous expanded tumor TCRs appeared more at resection than follow-up.

Time point specified: blood at routine non-recurrence follow-up after resection. Whole RNA, isolated from tumor, nontumor lung or frozen PBMC, was sequenced without prior sorting. Unique molecular identifiers tagged every individual TCR cDNA molecule. MiXCR, applied by TCRdb to the 5' RACE reads, yields one record per CDR3 protein. This sample has about 120,000 distinct CDR3 sequences, with 10% to 15% found just once. Comment on this clonotype: Its antigen remains unidentified.

The material sequenced was PBMCs, taken at follow-up. The TCR sequence derives from a male donor with early-stage non-small cell lung cancer.

CDR3 DNA sequence: TGTGCCAGCAGTTCCGCTATAAGCTCCTACAATGAGCAGTTCTTC. Translation gives CASSSAISSYNEQFF. This chain links TRBV27 with TRBJ2-1; D is ambiguous. Trimming stripped 4 bases from V and 0 bases from J, with 10 bases between. The CDR3 has 15 residues. Germline loops: CDR1 MNHEY, CDR2 SMNVEV (reference sequence).